This T cell receptor (beta chain) was retrieved from a study of graft-versus-host responses after intestinal transplantation. For the study at large: As for transplant type, recipients had multivisceral, liver-intestinal, or isolated intestinal grafts. Recipients across the board were started on anti-thymocyte globulin induction, then kept on tacrolimus and steroids for two to three years.

On this clone itself: Antigen specificity is unknown.

Whole-study findings and limits: Present in recipient marrow, GvH clones included some that appeared first in ileum or blood.

The repertoire was sequenced with immunoSEQ multiplex PCR; TCRdb's copy has only in-frame clones and lacks some. The repertoire includes under 100,000 clones, roughly 85% of them detected once, and approximately 0.88% sits in the top ten. CDR1 MGHRA and CDR2 YSYEKL come from the germline V gene. The germline V and J ends were trimmed by 3 bases and 6 bases, with 17 bases remaining between them. CDR3 size: 15 residues. The sequencing here drew on unstimulated CD4+ T cells sorted from spleen or lymph node cells, taken before intestinal transplant. The receptor was isolated from a human donor who received an intestinal transplant. This chain joins TRBV4-1 and TRBJ1-1, with D tentatively TRBD1 (6 bases). The CDR3 DNA follows: TGCGCCAGCAGCCACCTCGGGGGGGGCTGGGCTGAAGCTTTCTTT. Its protein is CASSHLGGGWAEAFF.